This T cell receptor (beta chain) was documented in a study of T cells after yellow fever vaccination. The trim removed 4 bases at V and 5 bases at J, leaving 5 bases unmatched. The CDR3 extends over 16 amino acids. Per the germline V gene, CDR1 is KGHDR and CDR2 is SFDVKD. MiXCR, run by TCRdb on the 5' RACE reads, gives a single entry per CDR3 protein. The sample lists roughly 310,000 distinct CDR3 sequences, roughly 3.5% occurring once. The genes are TRBV24-1 and TRBJ2-1, with 12 bases lining up with TRBD2. The input for sequencing was PBMCs, taken on the day of the yellow fever booster vaccination. The clonotype comes from a man aged 18 to 29 who received the YFV17D yellow fever vaccine. CDR3 loop: CATSDPGTSGHNEQFF. In DNA, the CDR3 is TGTGCCACCAGTGACCCGGGGACTAGCGGGCACAATGAGCAGTTCTTC.